This is a list of T cell receptor beta chains from one sample in a study of cytomegalovirus exposure and HLA in healthy donors. Some clones are missing from TCRdb's copy, which holds only in-frame ones; the method was immunoSEQ multiplex PCR. The sample carries some 150,000 clones, under 80% recorded once. The sample comprised PBMCs. The origin of the receptors is a man aged 40-55 years in good health and CMV-seronegative. The CDR3 runs from the conserved cysteine through the conserved F or W. D genes are given only for firm matches. Size values are once, few and many counts, or a class for expanded clones, and some rows have none.

cdr3_length j_call d_call clone_size v_call cdr3_aa cdr3_nt
14 TRBJ2-1 TRBD2 NA TRBV10-1 CASSLGLADNEQFF TGCGCCAGCAGTCTGGGGCTAGCGGACAATGAGCAGTTCTTC
15 TRBJ2-5 TRBD1 NA TRBV6-5 CASSPPAGGQETQYF TGTGCCAGCAGCCCCCCGGCAGGGGGCCAAGAGACCCAGTACTTC
14 TRBJ2-1 TRBD1 once TRBV7-8 CASSPVGQGNEQFF TGTGCCAGCAGCCCAGTGGGACAGGGAAATGAGCAGTTCTTC
15 TRBJ1-5 NA NA TRBV9 CASSVGGAGYQPQHF TGTGCCAGCAGCGTAGGCGGGGCAGGGTATCAGCCCCAGCATTTT
11 TRBJ1-2 TRBD1 NA TRBV6-5 CASTTGDGYTF TGTGCCAGCACTACAGGGGATGGCTACACCTTC
15 TRBJ2-5 TRBD2 NA TRBV19 CASSLLAGAQETQYF TGTGCCAGTAGCCTACTAGCGGGGGCCCAAGAGACCCAGTACTTC
16 TRBJ1-2 NA few TRBV4-3 CASSQDRGEVNYGYTF TGCGCCAGCAGCCAAGATCGTGGTGAGGTAAACTATGGCTACACCTTC
15 TRBJ2-2 NA few TRBV7-9 CASSLKRPSGGELFF TGTGCCAGCAGCTTAAAGCGGCCTTCCGGCGGGGAGCTGTTTTTT
16 TRBJ1-6 NA NA TRBV4-3 CASSPDSQLYNSPLHF TGCGCCAGCAGCCCGGACAGTCAACTCTATAATTCACCCCTCCACTTT
9 TRBJ1-2 NA NA TRBV30 CACLRGYTF TGTGCCTGCCTCAGGGGCTACACCTTC
13 TRBJ2-5 NA NA TRBV7-9 CASSLRGQETQYF TGTGCCAGCAGCTTGCGGGGCCAAGAGACCCAGTACTTC
13 TRBJ1-1 NA NA TRBV2 CASSARMNTEAFF TGTGCCAGCAGTGCCAGGATGAACACTGAAGCTTTCTTT
15 TRBJ2-5 TRBD1 NA TRBV7-7 CASSLGTGSQETQYF TGTGCTAGCAGCTTAGGGACAGGGAGCCAAGAGACCCAGTACTTC
15 TRBJ1-2 NA NA TRBV5-8 CASSTFLLANYGYTF TGTGCCAGCAGCACTTTCCTCTTGGCTAACTATGGCTACACCTTC
13 TRBJ2-1 NA NA TRBV4-1 CASSQDGLGEQFF TGCGCCAGCAGCCAAGATGGGCTTGGTGAGCAGTTCTTC
15 TRBJ1-4 TRBD1 NA TRBV5-4 CAYRDRGPGNEKLFF TGTGCCTACCGGGACAGGGGGCCAGGTAATGAAAAACTGTTTTTT
16 TRBJ2-1 TRBD1 NA TRBV15 CATTTGGGHPYNEQFF TGTGCCACCACCACAGGGGGCGGGCACCCCTACAATGAGCAGTTCTTC
17 TRBJ1-1 TRBD1 NA TRBV7-8 CASSLVGFGTGRLGAFF TGTGCCAGCAGCTTAGTCGGGTTTGGGACAGGGCGTCTGGGGGCTTTCTTT
14 TRBJ1-3 NA NA TRBV7-6 CASSPLSGGNTIYF TGTGCCAGCAGCCCGCTGTCGGGTGGAAACACCATATATTTT
16 TRBJ2-5 TRBD1 NA TRBV9 CASSVSRDSAQETQYF TGTGCCAGCAGCGTGAGCCGGGACAGTGCTCAAGAGACCCAGTACTTC
13 TRBJ1-6 NA once TRBV11-2 CASSLQNNSPLHF TGTGCCAGCAGCTTACAGAATAATTCACCCCTCCACTTT
15 TRBJ2-1 NA NA TRBV9 CASSVAQGTYNEQFF TGTGCCAGCAGCGTAGCACAGGGAACCTACAATGAGCAGTTCTTC